This is a list of T cell receptor beta chains from one sample in a study of cytomegalovirus exposure and HLA in healthy donors. Some clones are missing from TCRdb's copy, which holds only in-frame ones; the method was immunoSEQ multiplex PCR. The sample lists approximately 150,000 clones, 75% to 80% seen once, with about 0.62% in the top ten. Sequencing used PBMCs. These receptors came from a male donor in good health and CMV-seronegative. CDR3s include the opening cysteine and the closing phenylalanine or tryptophan. A D gene is named only where the DNA matches it firmly. A row's size may be missing; if present it is once, few, many or a size class.

d_call | j_call | clone_size | v_call | cdr3_nt | cdr3_aa
TRBD2 | TRBJ2-5 | - | TRBV30 | TGTGCCTGGAGTCCCGTAGCGGGAGCGGGTGAGACCCAGTACTTC | CAWSPVAGAGETQYF
TRBD1 | TRBJ2-1 | - | TRBV15 | TGTGCCACCAGCAGAGATTTCGGGACAGGGGAACACAATGAGCAGTTCTTC | CATSRDFGTGEHNEQFF
- | TRBJ2-1 | - | TRBV7-3 | TGTGCCAGCAGCTTAAATCGGGGTAATGAGCAGTTCTTC | CASSLNRGNEQFF
TRBD1 | TRBJ2-7 | - | TRBV6-5 | TGTGCCAGCAGTTACGCCGGACAGGACTACGAGCAGTACTTC | CASSYAGQDYEQYF
- | TRBJ1-2 | - | TRBV29-1 | TGCAGCGTTCTGAGGAGTACTAACTATGGCTACACCTTC | CSVLRSTNYGYTF
TRBD1 | TRBJ1-5 | - | TRBV10-3 | TGTGCCATCAGTGAGACAGGGGGTCGGGGGCAGCCCCAGCATTTT | CAISETGGRGQPQHF
TRBD1 | TRBJ2-2 | - | TRBV5-8 | TGTGCCAGCAGCCATCGGACAGGGAAGAAGGCCGGGGAGCTGTTTTTT | CASSHRTGKKAGELFF
- | TRBJ2-6 | - | TRBV6-5 | TGTGCCAGCAGTTCTACGTCTGGGGCCAACGTCCTGACTTTC | CASSSTSGANVLTF
TRBD2 | TRBJ2-7 | - | TRBV7-6 | TGTGCCAGCAGCTTAATGGGCGGACTAGCGGGGGGGCCTCTCTACGAGCAGTACTTC | CASSLMGGLAGGPLYEQYF
- | TRBJ2-7 | - | TRBV15 | TGTGCCACCAGCGGAGTACGACAGGCCCCCGGGGAGCAGTACTTC | CATSGVRQAPGEQYF
- | TRBJ1-1 | - | TRBV4-3 | TGCGCCAGCAGCCAACAAGGGGGTTGGACTGAAGCTTTCTTT | CASSQQGGWTEAFF
- | TRBJ2-1 | few | TRBV19 | TGTGCCAGTAGTCCCCGAGGGTCCTACAATGAGCAGTTCTTC | CASSPRGSYNEQFF
TRBD1 | TRBJ1-2 | - | TRBV6-5 | TGTGCCAGCAGTTCCGCGGGACAGGGGCACTATGGCTACACCTTC | CASSSAGQGHYGYTF
- | TRBJ1-2 | - | TRBV6-6 | TGTGCCAGCAGTCCTAACGACGGGTTCTATGGCTACACCTTC | CASSPNDGFYGYTF
TRBD1 | TRBJ1-1 | - | TRBV9 | TGTGCCAGCAGCGCGGCGACAGGGTCTGGGACTGAAGCTTTCTTT | CASSAATGSGTEAFF
TRBD2 | TRBJ2-1 | - | TRBV18 | TGTGCCAGCTCGCTCGTCGGTAGCGGGGCTGGCCTTCCTTGGGATGAGCAGTTCTTC | CASSLVGSGAGLPWDEQFF
- | TRBJ2-1 | - | TRBV7-6 | TGTGCCAGCAGCGATACCTCAGGACAATTCTCCTACAATGAGCAGTTCTTC | CASSDTSGQFSYNEQFF
TRBD1 | TRBJ1-2 | - | TRBV6-5 | TGTGCCAGCAGTTCTCCCGGGACAGCGAATGGCTACACCTTC | CASSSPGTANGYTF
TRBD1 | TRBJ1-1 | once | TRBV7-9 | TGTGCCAGCAGCTTATTCTTGGACAGGGGCGACACTGAAGCTTTCTTT | CASSLFLDRGDTEAFF
- | TRBJ1-1 | once | TRBV7-6 | TGTGCCAGCAGCCAAGGGGACACCAACACTGAAGCTTTCTTT | CASSQGDTNTEAFF
- | TRBJ2-1 | - | TRBV5-1 | TGCGCCAGCAGCTTGGCCGACGGCGGACTCTCCTACAATGAGCAGTTCTTC | CASSLADGGLSYNEQFF
TRBD1 | TRBJ2-3 | - | TRBV5-1 | TGCGCCAGCGGAGGACAGGGGCTTAGCACAGATACGCAGTATTTT | CASGGQGLSTDTQYF
- | TRBJ1-5 | few | TRBV7-8 | TGTGCCAGCAGCTTAGTCTGGGCCAGGGCGGGACAGCCCCAGCATTTT | CASSLVWARAGQPQHF
TRBD1 | TRBJ2-1 | - | TRBV7-2 | TGTGCCAGCAGCGCAGGACAGGGAACCAATGAGCAGTTCTTC | CASSAGQGTNEQFF
- | TRBJ2-7 | few | TRBV30 | TGTGCCTGGAGTACTCAGGGAAGCTCCTACGAGCAGTACTTC | CAWSTQGSSYEQYF
- | TRBJ2-7 | - | TRBV25-1 | TGTGCCAGCAGTGAATGGGGGCTGAGGAGCTCCTACGAGCAGTACTTC | CASSEWGLRSSYEQYF
- | TRBJ1-2 | - | TRBV27 | TGTGCCAGCAGTTTATCAATCCAACCCCTGGACAGCCGGGCCCTCTATGGCTACACCTTC | CASSLSIQPLDSRALYGYTF
- | TRBJ2-7 | - | TRBV9 | TGTGCCAGCAGCGTAGGCGGGACTCACTCCTACGAGCAGTACTTC | CASSVGGTHSYEQYF
TRBD1 | TRBJ2-7 | few | TRBV7-9 | TGTGCCAGCAGCTTAGAGGACAGGCTATCCTACGAGCAGTACTTC | CASSLEDRLSYEQYF
TRBD1 | TRBJ2-5 | - | TRBV7-9 | TGTGCCAGCAGTCCACAGGGGGCGATTTTTGGGACCCAGTACTTC | CASSPQGAIFGTQYF
- | TRBJ2-7 | - | TRBV6-5 | TGTGCCAGCAGTTCCCGAGGGGGGGGCTACGAGCAGTACTTC | CASSSRGGGYEQYF
TRBD1 | TRBJ2-1 | once | TRBV7-9 | TGTGCCAGCAGCTTAGGGGACAGGGGTCGCGATGAGCAGTTCTTC | CASSLGDRGRDEQFF
- | TRBJ2-7 | - | TRBV18 | TGTGCCAGCTCACCAGGTACCCTCAGCTCCTACGAGCAGTACTTC | CASSPGTLSSYEQYF
TRBD1 | TRBJ1-5 | - | TRBV6-1 | TGTGCCAGCAGGCGCGGGACAGGGGGCTTTCCGTCCCAGCATTTT | CASRRGTGGFPSQHF
TRBD1 | TRBJ2-3 | - | TRBV7-9 | TGTGCCAGCAGCTCGTGGGCCCACCGAGGACAGGGTTTCACAGATACGCAGTATTTT | CASSSWAHRGQGFTDTQYF
TRBD2 | TRBJ2-7 | - | TRBV7-9 | TGTGCCAGCAGCTTCGCTGGGGGGGGCGAGCAGTACTTC | CASSFAGGGEQYF
- | TRBJ2-1 | - | TRBV6-5 | TGTGCCAGCAGGACCCGGGACAATGAGCAGTTCTTC | CASRTRDNEQFF
- | TRBJ2-1 | - | TRBV2 | TGTGCCAGCAGTGAAGACTCAACCTACAATGAGCAGTTCTTC | CASSEDSTYNEQFF
- | TRBJ1-2 | - | TRBV4-3 | TGCGCCAGCAGCCAAGACGCAGCTAACTATGGCTACACCTTC | CASSQDAANYGYTF
TRBD1 | TRBJ2-1 | - | TRBV11-2 | TGTGCCAGCAGCTTTGGGACAGGCTACAATGAGCAGTTCTTC | CASSFGTGYNEQFF
- | TRBJ1-2 | - | TRBV28 | TGTGCCAGCACCCTAACGGGGAGTCCTAACTATGGCTACACCTTC | CASTLTGSPNYGYTF
- | TRBJ1-2 | - | TRBV9 | TGTGCCAGCAGCGTAGCTGGGGTAGCGGGAGGCTACACCTTC | CASSVAGVAGGYTF
- | TRBJ2-3 | - | TRBV29-1 | TGCAGCGTTCGCCCCGGCAGGGGCTACACAGATACGCAGTATTTT | CSVRPGRGYTDTQYF
- | TRBJ1-1 | - | TRBV11-3 | TGTGCCAGCAGCCAAGAAGCGACAGGTTTCACTGAAGCTTTCTTT | CASSQEATGFTEAFF
TRBD1 | TRBJ2-7 | - | TRBV7-9 | TGTGCCAGCAGCTACCCTGGGACAGGAGGGGCCGAGCAGTACTTC | CASSYPGTGGAEQYF
TRBD1 | TRBJ1-2 | - | TRBV15 | TGTGCCACCAGCAGAGATAAGGGACAGAGCTATGGCTACACCTTC | CATSRDKGQSYGYTF
TRBD1 | TRBJ1-2 | - | TRBV7-9 | TGTTCCAGCAGCTTAGCCTCTGCAGGGGGAGCTAACTATGGCTACACCTTC | CSSSLASAGGANYGYTF
- | TRBJ1-1 | - | TRBV30 | TGTGCCTGGGAAACACGGGAGAACACTGAAGCTTTCTTT | CAWETRENTEAFF
- | TRBJ2-3 | - | TRBV7-9 | TGTGCCAGCAGCCCCTGGACAGTTAGCACAGATACGCAGTATTTT | CASSPWTVSTDTQYF
- | TRBJ1-2 | - | TRBV12-5 | TGTGCTAGTGGTTTGGTGTCAGTTAGACTGTATGGCTACACCTTC | CASGLVSVRLYGYTF
- | TRBJ2-1 | - | TRBV6-6 | TGTGCCAGCAGCCCAGATACTAGCTATAACTACAATGAGCAGTTCTTC | CASSPDTSYNYNEQFF
TRBD1 | TRBJ2-3 | - | TRBV7-9 | TGTGCCAGCAGCTTATTCGAGGGGGCCGCAGATACGCAGTATTTT | CASSLFEGAADTQYF